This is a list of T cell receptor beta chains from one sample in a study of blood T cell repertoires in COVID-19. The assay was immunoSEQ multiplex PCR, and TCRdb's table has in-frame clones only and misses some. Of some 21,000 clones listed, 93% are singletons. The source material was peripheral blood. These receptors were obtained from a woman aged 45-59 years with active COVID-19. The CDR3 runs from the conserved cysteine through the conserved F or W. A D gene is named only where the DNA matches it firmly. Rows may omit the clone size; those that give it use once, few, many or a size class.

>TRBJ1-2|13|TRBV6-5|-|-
CASTAPYRDGYTF
TGTGCCAGCACCGCACCCTACAGGGATGGCTACACCTTC
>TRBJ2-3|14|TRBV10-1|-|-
CASSEAGPTDTQYF
TGCGCCAGCAGTGAGGCGGGACCCACAGATACGCAGTATTTT
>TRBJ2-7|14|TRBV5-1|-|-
CASSPGIGEDEQYF
TGCGCCAGCAGCCCAGGGATAGGGGAGGACGAGCAGTACTTC
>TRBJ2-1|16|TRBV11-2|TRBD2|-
CASSLVNRLADNEQFF
TGTGCCAGCAGCTTAGTTAACCGACTAGCGGACAATGAGCAGTTCTTC
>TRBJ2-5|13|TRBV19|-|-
CASKTVEGETQYF
TGTGCCAGTAAGACGGTTGAGGGAGAGACCCAGTACTTC
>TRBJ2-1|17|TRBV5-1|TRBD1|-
CASSLTSPDRGPYEQFF
TGCGCCAGCAGCTTAACCTCTCCGGACAGGGGGCCCTATGAGCAGTTCTTC
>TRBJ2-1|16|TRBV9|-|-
CASSTHRERLNDEQFF
TGTGCCAGCAGCACCCACAGGGAGAGATTAAACGATGAGCAGTTCTTC
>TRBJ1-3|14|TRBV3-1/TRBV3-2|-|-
CASSQWGQRNTIYF
TGTGCCAGCAGCCAATGGGGGCAGAGAAACACCATATATTTT
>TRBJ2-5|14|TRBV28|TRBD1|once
CASSPGQGVETQYF
TGTGCCAGCAGTCCGGGACAGGGGGTTGAGACCCAGTACTTC
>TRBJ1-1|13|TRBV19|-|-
CASSIRKDSEAFF
TGTGCCAGTAGTATCCGTAAGGACTCTGAAGCTTTCTTT
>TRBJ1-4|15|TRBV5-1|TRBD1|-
CASSPRTGHGVRLFF
TGCGCCAGCAGCCCGAGGACAGGTCATGGGGTTCGGCTGTTTTTT
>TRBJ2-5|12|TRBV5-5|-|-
CARDSYQETQYF
TGTGCCAGGGACAGTTACCAAGAGACCCAGTACTTC
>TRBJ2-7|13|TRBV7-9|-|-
CASSSPTSSEQYF
TGTGCCAGCAGCTCCCCCACTAGTTCCGAGCAGTACTTC
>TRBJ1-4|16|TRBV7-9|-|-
CASSLAEFATNEKLFF
TGTGCCAGCAGCTTAGCAGAGTTTGCAACTAATGAAAAACTGTTTTTT
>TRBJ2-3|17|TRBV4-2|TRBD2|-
CASSQGTSGRSTDTQYF
TGTGCCAGCAGCCAAGGGACTAGCGGGAGGAGCACAGATACGCAGTATTTT
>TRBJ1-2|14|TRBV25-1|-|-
CASSALRGNYGYTF
TGTGCCAGCAGTGCCCTGCGGGGTAACTATGGCTACACCTTC
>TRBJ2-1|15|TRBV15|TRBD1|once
CATSRGGTANNEQFF
TGTGCCACCAGCAGAGGGGGGACAGCTAACAATGAGCAGTTCTTC
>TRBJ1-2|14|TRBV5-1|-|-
CASSLDWGGDGYTF
TGCGCCAGCAGCTTGGATTGGGGGGGTGATGGCTACACCTTC
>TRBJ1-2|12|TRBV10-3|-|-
CAITETGGGYTF
TGTGCCATCACCGAGACAGGCGGTGGCTACACCTTC
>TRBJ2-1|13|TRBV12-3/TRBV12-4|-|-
CASSFGRADEQFF
TGTGCCAGCAGTTTTGGGCGGGCAGATGAGCAGTTCTTC
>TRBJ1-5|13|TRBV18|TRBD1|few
CASSLQGDQPQHF
TGTGCCAGCTCACTTCAGGGGGATCAGCCCCAGCATTTT
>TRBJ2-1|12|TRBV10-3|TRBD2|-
CAISGLAGEQFF
TGTGCCATCAGTGGACTAGCGGGTGAGCAGTTCTTC
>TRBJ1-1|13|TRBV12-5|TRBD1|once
CASGLAWDRGAFF
TGTGCTAGTGGTTTGGCTTGGGACAGGGGAGCTTTCTTT
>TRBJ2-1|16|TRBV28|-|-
CASSDLGSPSYNEQFF
TGTGCCAGCAGTGACCTCGGGTCCCCTAGCTACAATGAGCAGTTCTTC
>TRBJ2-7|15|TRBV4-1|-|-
CASSQVIAAGEEQYF
TGCGCCAGCAGCCAAGTGATAGCGGCTGGGGAAGAGCAGTACTTC
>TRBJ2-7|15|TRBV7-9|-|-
CASSPVGGPSGEQYF
TGTGCCAGCTCCCCCGTGGGGGGACCATCGGGGGAGCAGTACTTC
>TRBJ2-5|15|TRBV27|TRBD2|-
CASRPPLAGVETQYF
TGTGCCAGCAGGCCTCCACTAGCGGGAGTAGAGACCCAGTACTTC
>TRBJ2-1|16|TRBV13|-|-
CASSLTPNGRENEQFF
TGTGCCAGCAGCCTCACGCCGAACGGGAGAGAGAATGAGCAGTTCTTC
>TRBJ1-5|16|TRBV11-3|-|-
CASSSVPRESNQPQHF
TGTGCCAGCAGCTCAGTCCCTAGGGAGAGCAATCAGCCCCAGCATTTT
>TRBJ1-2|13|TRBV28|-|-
CASSLFRGGGYTF
TGTGCCAGCAGTTTATTCAGGGGTGGCGGCTACACCTTC
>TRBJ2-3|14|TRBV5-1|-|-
CASSLGSHTDTQYF
TGCGCCAGCAGCCTCGGGTCCCACACAGATACGCAGTATTTT
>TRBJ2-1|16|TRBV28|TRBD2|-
CASSALSGRGYNEQFF
TGTGCCAGCAGTGCCCTTAGCGGGAGAGGGTACAATGAGCAGTTCTTC
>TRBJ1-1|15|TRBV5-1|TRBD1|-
CASSGPGQSNTEAFF
TGCGCCAGCAGCGGACCGGGACAGTCAAACACTGAAGCTTTCTTT
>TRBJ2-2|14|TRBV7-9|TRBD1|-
CASSPRRGRVELFF
TGTGCCAGCAGCCCCCGCAGGGGGCGCGTGGAGCTGTTTTTT
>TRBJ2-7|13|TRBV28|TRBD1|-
CASLTGGAYEQYF
TGTGCCAGCCTCACAGGGGGCGCATACGAGCAGTACTTC
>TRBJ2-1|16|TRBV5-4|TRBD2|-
CASSLTGTSVNNEQFF
TGTGCCAGCAGCCTCACCGGGACTAGCGTCAACAATGAGCAGTTCTTC
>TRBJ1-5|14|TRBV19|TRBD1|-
CASNRGRSNQPQHF
TGTGCCAGTAACAGGGGTAGAAGCAATCAGCCCCAGCATTTT
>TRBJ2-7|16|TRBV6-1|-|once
CASSEALIRSSYEQYF
TGTGCCAGCAGTGAAGCTTTAATTCGGAGCTCCTACGAGCAGTACTTC
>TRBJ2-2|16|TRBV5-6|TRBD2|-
CASSRRGLANSGELFF
TGTGCCAGCAGTAGAAGGGGACTAGCGAACTCCGGGGAGCTGTTTTTT
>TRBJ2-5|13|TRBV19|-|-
CASSSRYQETQYF
TGTGCCAGTAGTTCCCGGTACCAAGAGACCCAGTACTTC
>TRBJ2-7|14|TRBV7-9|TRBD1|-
CASSFRQGAYEQYF
TGTGCCAGCAGCTTTAGGCAGGGGGCTTACGAGCAGTACTTC
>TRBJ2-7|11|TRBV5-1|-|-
CASNGGGEQYF
TGCGCCAGCAACGGGGGTGGCGAGCAGTACTTC
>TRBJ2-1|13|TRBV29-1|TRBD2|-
CSVPRAGSNEQFF
TGCAGCGTACCCCGAGCGGGAAGCAATGAGCAGTTCTTC
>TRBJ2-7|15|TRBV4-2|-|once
CASSQVDSVNYEQYF
TGTGCCAGCAGCCAAGTGGACAGCGTTAATTACGAGCAGTACTTC
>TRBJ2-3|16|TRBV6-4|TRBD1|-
CASSEFGTGGLNTQYF
TGTGCCAGCAGTGAATTTGGGACAGGGGGCTTAAATACGCAGTATTTT
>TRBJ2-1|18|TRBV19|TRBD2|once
CASSLGTSGPLSYNEQFF
TGTGCCAGTAGTTTAGGGACTAGCGGGCCCCTCTCCTACAATGAGCAGTTCTTC
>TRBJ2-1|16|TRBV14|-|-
CASSQDGRGVYNEQFF
TGTGCCAGCAGCCAAGATGGGAGAGGTGTCTACAATGAGCAGTTCTTC
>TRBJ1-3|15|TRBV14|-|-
CASSQDYRWRNTIYF
TGTGCCAGCAGCCAAGATTACAGGTGGAGAAACACCATATATTTT
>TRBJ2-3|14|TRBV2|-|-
CASSGVWGADTQYF
TGTGCCAGCAGTGGGGTCTGGGGGGCAGATACGCAGTATTTT
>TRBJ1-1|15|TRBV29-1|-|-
CSTPRTESGGTEAFF
TGCAGCACCCCCCGGACGGAAAGCGGGGGGACTGAAGCTTTCTTT
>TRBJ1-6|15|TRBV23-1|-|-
CASSQGGSVSSPLHF
TGCGCCAGCAGTCAGGGAGGGTCGGTGAGCTCACCCCTCCACTTT
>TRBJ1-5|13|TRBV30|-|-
CAWSAGFNQPQHF
TGTGCCTGGAGTGCAGGGTTTAATCAGCCCCAGCATTTT
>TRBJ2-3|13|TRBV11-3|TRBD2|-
CASSPGGTDTQYF
TGTGCCAGCAGCCCCGGGGGGACAGATACGCAGTATTTT
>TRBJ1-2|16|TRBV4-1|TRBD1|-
CASSQGRGLTGYGYTF
TGCGCCAGCAGCCAAGGAAGGGGGCTTACTGGCTATGGCTACACCTTC
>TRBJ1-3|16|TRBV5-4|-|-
CASSLATQGNGNTIYF
TGTGCCAGCAGCTTGGCCACCCAGGGTAATGGAAACACCATATATTTT
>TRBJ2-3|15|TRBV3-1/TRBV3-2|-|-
CASSQKRFSTDTQYF
TGTGCCAGCAGCCAGAAGCGGTTTAGCACAGATACGCAGTATTTT
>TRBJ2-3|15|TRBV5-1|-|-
CASSLGGLSTDTQYF
TGCGCCAGCAGCTTGGGCGGGCTGAGCACAGATACGCAGTATTTT
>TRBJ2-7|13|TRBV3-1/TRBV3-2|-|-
CASSPGTSYEQYF
TGTGCCAGCAGCCCGGGGACTTCCTACGAGCAGTACTTC
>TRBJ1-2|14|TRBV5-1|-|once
CASIIRVPPLGYTF
TGCGCCAGCATAATCAGGGTACCCCCTCTTGGCTACACCTTC
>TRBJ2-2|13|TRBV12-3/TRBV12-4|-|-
CASSPGGTGELFF
TGTGCCAGCAGTCCAGGGGGGACCGGGGAGCTGTTTTTT